This TCR beta chain was documented in a study of T cell repertoires and HLA-DP antigens. Overall study: Sorted CD137+CD4+ samples averaged approximately 200 ng DNA; pre-culture CD4+ samples, around 1,100 ng.

TCRdb's table, derived via immunoSEQ multiplex PCR, lists solely in-frame clones and lacks some. The sample has approximately 89,000 clones; 86% are singletons. Trimming took off 4 bases at V and 6 bases at J, with 13 bases between the two ends. The germline CDR1 and CDR2 sequences are SGHVS and FQNEAQ. CDR3 length: 13 residues. This clone occurred once. What it binds is not known. The clonotype was recovered from a man aged 45-60 years in good health and CMV-seronegative. Sequencing used CD4+ T cells from PBMCs. The rearrangement links TRBV7-8 to TRBJ2-7; D is unclear. The CDR3 here is CASSSRPFGEQYF. The DNA of the CDR3 is TGTGCCAGCAGCTCCCGACCCTTCGGCGAGCAGTACTTC.